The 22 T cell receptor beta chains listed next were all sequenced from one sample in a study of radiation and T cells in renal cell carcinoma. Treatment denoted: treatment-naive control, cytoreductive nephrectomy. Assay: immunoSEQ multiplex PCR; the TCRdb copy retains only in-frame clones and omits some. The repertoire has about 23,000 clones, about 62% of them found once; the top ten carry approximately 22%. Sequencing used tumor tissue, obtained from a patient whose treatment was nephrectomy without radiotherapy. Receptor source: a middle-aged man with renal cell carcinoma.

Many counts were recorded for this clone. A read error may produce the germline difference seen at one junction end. The CDR3 sequence: CASSRLGPTVF. For the CDR3, the DNA is TGTGCCAGCAGCCGCCTGGGTCCTACGGTTTTT. The chain uses TRBV7-6 and TRBJ2-3; D not certain. CDR1 and CDR2 from the germline V gene are SGHVS and FNYEAQ. This CDR3 has 11 amino acids.

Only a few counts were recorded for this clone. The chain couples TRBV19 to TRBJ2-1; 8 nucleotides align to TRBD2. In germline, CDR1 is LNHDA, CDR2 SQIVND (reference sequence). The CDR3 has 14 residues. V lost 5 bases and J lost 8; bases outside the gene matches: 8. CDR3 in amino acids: CASSAGGRMDEQFF. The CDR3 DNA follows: TGTGCCAGTAGTGCTGGCGGGAGGATGGATGAGCAGTTCTTC. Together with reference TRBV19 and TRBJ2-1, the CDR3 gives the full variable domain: DGGITQSPKYLFRKEGQNVTLSCEQNLNHDAMYWYRQDPGQGLRLIYYSQIVNDFQKGDIAEGYSVSREKKESFPLTVTSAQKNPTAFYLCASSAGGRMDEQFFGPGTRLTVL.

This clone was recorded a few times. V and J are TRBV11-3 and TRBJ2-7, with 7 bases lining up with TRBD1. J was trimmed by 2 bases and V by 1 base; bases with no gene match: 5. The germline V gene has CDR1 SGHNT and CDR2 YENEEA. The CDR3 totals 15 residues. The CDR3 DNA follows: TGTGCCAGCAGCTTAGGTGTGACAGGGACCTACGAGCAGTACGTC. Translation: CASSLGVTGTYEQYV.

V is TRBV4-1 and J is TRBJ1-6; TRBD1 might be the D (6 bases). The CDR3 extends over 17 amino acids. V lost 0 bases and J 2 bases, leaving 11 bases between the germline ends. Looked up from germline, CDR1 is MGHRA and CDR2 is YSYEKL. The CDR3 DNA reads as TGCGCCAGCAGCCAAGACTACCGGACAGCCTATAATTCACCCCTCCACTTT. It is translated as CASSQDYRTAYNSPLHF.

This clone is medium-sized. The CDR3 coding sequence is TGTGCCAGCAGCTTTGGGGGAAATCAGCCCCAGCATTTT. Amino acid sequence: CASSFGGNQPQHF. The chain couples TRBV5-5 to TRBJ1-5; weak D call: TRBD1 (5 bases). The CDR3 covers 13 residues. Germline V CDR1 and CDR2: SGHKS, YYEKEE (reference sequence). The V end lost 2 bases, the J end lost 4 bases, and 7 bases lay between the germline ends.

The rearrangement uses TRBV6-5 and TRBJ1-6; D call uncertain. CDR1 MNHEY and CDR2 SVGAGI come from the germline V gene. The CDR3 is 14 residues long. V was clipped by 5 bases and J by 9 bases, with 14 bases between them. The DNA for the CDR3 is TGTGCCAGCAGTAGACCCCGCTCCGGTTCACCCCTCCACTTT. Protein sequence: CASSRPRSGSPLHF.

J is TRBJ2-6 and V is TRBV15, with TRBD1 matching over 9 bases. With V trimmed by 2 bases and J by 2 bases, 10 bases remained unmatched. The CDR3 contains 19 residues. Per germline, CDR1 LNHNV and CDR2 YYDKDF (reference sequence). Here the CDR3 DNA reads TGTGCCACCAGCAGACTCTCCGGGACAGGGAAAACTGGGGCCAACGTCCTGACTTTC. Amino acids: CATSRLSGTGKTGANVLTF. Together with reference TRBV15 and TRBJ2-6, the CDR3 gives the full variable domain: DAMVIQNPRYQVTQFGKPVTLSCSQTLNHNVMYWYQQKSSQAPKLLFHYYDKDFNNEADTPDNFQSRRPNTSFCFLDIRSPGLGDTAMYLCATSRLSGTGKTGANVLTFGAGSRLTVL.

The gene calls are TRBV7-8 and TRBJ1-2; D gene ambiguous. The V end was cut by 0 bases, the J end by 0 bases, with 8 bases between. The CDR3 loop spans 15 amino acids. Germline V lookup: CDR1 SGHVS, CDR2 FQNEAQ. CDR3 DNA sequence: TGTGCCAGCAGCTTAGCCTTACAGACTAACTATGGCTACACCTTC. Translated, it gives CASSLALQTNYGYTF.

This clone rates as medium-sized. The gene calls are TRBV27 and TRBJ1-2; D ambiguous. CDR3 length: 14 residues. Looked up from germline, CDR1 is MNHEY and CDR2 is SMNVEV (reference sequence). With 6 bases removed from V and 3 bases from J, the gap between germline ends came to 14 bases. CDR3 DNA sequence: TGTGCCAGCAGGAACACGGGCTCTGACTATGGCTACACCTTC. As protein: CASRNTGSDYGYTF.

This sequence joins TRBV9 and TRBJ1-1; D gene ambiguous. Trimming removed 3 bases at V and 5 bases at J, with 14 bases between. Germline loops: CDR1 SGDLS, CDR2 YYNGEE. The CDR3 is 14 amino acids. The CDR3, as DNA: TGTGCCAGCAGCGGGATGGGTGTCGGGACTGAAGCTTTCTTT. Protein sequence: CASSGMGVGTEAFF.

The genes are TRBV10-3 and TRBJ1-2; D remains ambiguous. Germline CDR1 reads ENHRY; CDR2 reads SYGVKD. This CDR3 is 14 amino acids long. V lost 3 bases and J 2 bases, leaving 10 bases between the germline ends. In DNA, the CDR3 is TGTGCCATCAGTGAAGGCATCGCAAACTATGGCTACACCTTC. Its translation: CAISEGIANYGYTF.

This chain's CDR3 is CASSAGDRADQPQHF. CDR3 nucleotides: TGTGCCAGCAGCGCCGGGGACAGGGCCGATCAGCCCCAGCATTTT. This chain connects TRBV2 to TRBJ1-5; 9 bases fit TRBD1. In germline, CDR1 is SNHLY, CDR2 FYNNEI. This CDR3 spans 15 amino acids. V was clipped by 6 bases and J by 5 bases; unmatched bases: 8.

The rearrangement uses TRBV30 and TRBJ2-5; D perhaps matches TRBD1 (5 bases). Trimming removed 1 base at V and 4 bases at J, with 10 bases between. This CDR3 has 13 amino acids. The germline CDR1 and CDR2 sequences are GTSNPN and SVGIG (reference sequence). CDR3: CAWSGGAGETQYF. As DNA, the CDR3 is TGTGCCTGGAGTGGGGGCGCCGGAGAGACCCAGTACTTC.

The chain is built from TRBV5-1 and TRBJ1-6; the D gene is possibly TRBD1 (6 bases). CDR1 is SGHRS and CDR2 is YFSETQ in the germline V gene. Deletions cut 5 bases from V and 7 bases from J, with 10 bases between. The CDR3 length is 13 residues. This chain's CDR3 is CASRAGENSPLHF. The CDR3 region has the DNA TGCGCCAGCAGGGCAGGGGAGAATTCACCCCTCCACTTT.

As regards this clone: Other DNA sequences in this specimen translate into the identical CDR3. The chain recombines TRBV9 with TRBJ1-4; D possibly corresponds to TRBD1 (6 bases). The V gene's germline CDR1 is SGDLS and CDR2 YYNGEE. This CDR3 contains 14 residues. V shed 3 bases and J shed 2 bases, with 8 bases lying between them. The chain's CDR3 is CASSADRTNEKLFF. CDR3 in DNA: TGTGCCAGCAGCGCCGACAGGACTAATGAAAAACTGTTTTTT.

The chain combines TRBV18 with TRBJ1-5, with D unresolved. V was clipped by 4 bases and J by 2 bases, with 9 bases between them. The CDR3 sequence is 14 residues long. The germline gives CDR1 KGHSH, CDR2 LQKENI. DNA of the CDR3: TGTGCCAGCTCACGAAGGGAAGGCAATCAGCCCCAGCATTTT. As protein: CASSRREGNQPQHF.

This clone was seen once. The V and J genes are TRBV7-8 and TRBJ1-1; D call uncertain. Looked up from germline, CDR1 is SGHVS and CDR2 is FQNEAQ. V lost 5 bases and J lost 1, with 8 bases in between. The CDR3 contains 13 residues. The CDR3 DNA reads TGTGCCAGCAGCCAGGACGGGAACACTGAAGCTTTCTTT. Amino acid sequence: CASSQDGNTEAFF.

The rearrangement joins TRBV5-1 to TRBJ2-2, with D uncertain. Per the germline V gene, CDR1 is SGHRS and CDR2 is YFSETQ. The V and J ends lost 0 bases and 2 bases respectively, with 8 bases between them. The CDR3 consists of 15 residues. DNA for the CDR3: TGCGCCAGCAGCTTGGCACAAGTTAACACCGGGGAGCTGTTTTTT. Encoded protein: CASSLAQVNTGELFF.

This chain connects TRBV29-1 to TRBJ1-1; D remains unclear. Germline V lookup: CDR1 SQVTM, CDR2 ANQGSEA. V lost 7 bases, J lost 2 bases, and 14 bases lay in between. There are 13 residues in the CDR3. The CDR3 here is CSAAERINTEAFF. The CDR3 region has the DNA TGCAGCGCAGCGGAGAGGATTAACACTGAAGCTTTCTTT.

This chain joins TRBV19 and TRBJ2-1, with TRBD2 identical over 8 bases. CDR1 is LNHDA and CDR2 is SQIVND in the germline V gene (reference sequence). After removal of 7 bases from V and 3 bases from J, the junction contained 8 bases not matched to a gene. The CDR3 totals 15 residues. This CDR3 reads CASMGLGDFYNEQFF. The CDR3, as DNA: TGTGCCAGTATGGGACTAGGGGACTTCTACAATGAGCAGTTCTTC. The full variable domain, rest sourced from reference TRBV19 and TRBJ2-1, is DGGITQSPKYLFRKEGQNVTLSCEQNLNHDAMYWYRQDPGQGLRLIYYSQIVNDFQKGDIAEGYSVSREKKESFPLTVTSAQKNPTAFYLCASMGLGDFYNEQFFGPGTRLTVL.

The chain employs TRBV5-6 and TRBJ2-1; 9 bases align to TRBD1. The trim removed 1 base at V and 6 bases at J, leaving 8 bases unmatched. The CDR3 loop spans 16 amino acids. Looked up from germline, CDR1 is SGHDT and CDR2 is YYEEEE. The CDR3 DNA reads TGTGCCAGCAGCTTGTTTCTGGGACAGGGCCTCAATGAGCAGTTCTTC. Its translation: CASSLFLGQGLNEQFF. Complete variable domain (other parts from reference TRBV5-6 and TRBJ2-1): DAGVTQSPTHLIKTRGQQVTLRCSPKSGHDTVSWYQQALGQGPQFIFQYYEEEERQRGNFPDRFSGHQFPNYSSELNVNALLLGDSALYLCASSLFLGQGLNEQFFGPGTRLTVL.

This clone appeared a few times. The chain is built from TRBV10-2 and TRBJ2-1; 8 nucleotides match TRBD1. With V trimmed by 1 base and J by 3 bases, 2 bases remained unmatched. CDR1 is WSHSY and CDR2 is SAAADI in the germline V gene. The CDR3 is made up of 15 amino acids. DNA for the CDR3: TGCGCCAGCAGTGAGTTCGGACAGGGCTACAATGAGCAGTTCTTC. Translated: CASSEFGQGYNEQFF.